This paragraph covers one TCR beta chain sequence. The antigen is not known. This sample's treatment: roughly 19 received Ad26.COV2.S at low or high dose, single or two shots; a few received placebo; per-sample allocation not given. Samples were taken on day 63 after the first vaccine or placebo injection. In Boston, an adult donor aged 18-55 years took part. These data belong to a study of Ad26.COV2.S vaccination and SARS-CoV-2 variants. For the study at large: Ad26.COV2.S, an intramuscular injection, was given once or twice 56 days apart.

Assay used: immunoSEQ multiplex PCR; TCRdb lists only in-frame clones, some missing. This sample has around 450,000 clones, with around 87% found just once. Study-wide findings and caveats: Compared with placebo recipients, vaccine recipients had higher spike-specific TCR breadth.

This specimen was peripheral blood, taken in a trial of Ad26.COV2.S vaccine versus placebo. This TCR came from a person aged 18-65 years who received the Ad26.COV2.S COVID-19 vaccine or a placebo.

The CDR3 loop reads CASSEVVAGTSPYNEQFF. CDR3 sequence (DNA): TGTGCCAGCAGTGAGGTGGTAGCGGGGACTTCCCCCTACAATGAGCAGTTCTTC. This chain links TRBV6-1 with TRBJ2-1; 8 bases agree with TRBD2. There are 18 residues in the CDR3. The V and J ends lost 3 bases and 2 bases, in that order; junction bases with no gene match: 12. The germline gives CDR1 MNHNS, CDR2 SASEGT.